The rows below give T cell receptor beta chains drawn from one sample of a study of blood T cell repertoires in COVID-19. TCRdb's copy holds only in-frame clones and misses some; the assay was immunoSEQ multiplex PCR. The sample has more than 300,000 clones, around 90% seen once; the top ten hold under 3.5%. The sequenced material came from peripheral blood. The receptors were sampled from a woman aged 18-30 years who had recovered from COVID-19. Each CDR3 is given with its conserved first and last residue. The D gene is left open where the match is weak. Part of the rows lack a size; the others show once, few, many or a class for expanded clones.

D	V	size	J	CDR3	DNA
NA	TRBV7-9	NA	TRBJ1-1	CASSFMRSGALNTEAFF	TGTGCCAGCAGCTTTATGAGATCAGGGGCTCTGAACACTGAAGCTTTCTTT
TRBD2	TRBV28	NA	TRBJ2-1	CASSSLRTSGAYNEQFF	TGTGCCAGCAGTTCTCTAAGAACTAGCGGGGCCTACAATGAGCAGTTCTTC
NA	TRBV10-3	NA	TRBJ1-1	CAIKTEFGTTEAFF	TGTGCCATCAAGACAGAGTTCGGAACCACTGAAGCTTTCTTT
NA	TRBV9	NA	TRBJ1-1	CASSVSFLNTEAFF	TGTGCCAGCAGCGTAAGCTTCCTGAACACTGAAGCTTTCTTT
TRBD1	TRBV11-3	NA	TRBJ2-2	CASSARDRDTGELFF	TGTGCCAGCAGCGCCCGGGACAGGGACACCGGGGAGCTGTTTTTT
NA	TRBV7-8	NA	TRBJ1-5	CASSLQGSSSNQPQHF	TGTGCCAGCAGCTTACAGGGCAGTAGTAGCAATCAGCCCCAGCATTTT
NA	TRBV5-1	NA	TRBJ1-1	CASSLDRLNTEAFF	TGCGCCAGCAGCTTGGACAGATTGAACACTGAAGCTTTCTTT
TRBD1	TRBV10-3	NA	TRBJ2-1	CAISRQGSYNEQFF	TGTGCCATCAGCCGACAGGGTTCGTACAATGAGCAGTTCTTC
NA	TRBV30	NA	TRBJ1-2	CAWSPGQSGYTF	TGTGCCTGGAGTCCAGGTCAAAGTGGCTACACCTTC
TRBD1	TRBV6-5	NA	TRBJ1-3	CASSYDRATGNTIYF	TGTGCCAGCAGTTACGACAGGGCGACTGGAAACACCATATATTTT
NA	TRBV15	NA	TRBJ1-1	CATSRERRRGAFF	TGTGCCACCAGCAGGGAGCGGCGAAGGGGGGCTTTCTTT
NA	TRBV10-1	NA	TRBJ1-5	CASSAQGFRQPQHF	TGCGCCAGCAGTGCACAGGGTTTTCGTCAGCCCCAGCATTTT
NA	TRBV30	NA	TRBJ1-1	CAWTRVGTLNTEAFF	TGTGCCTGGACTCGAGTCGGGACTTTGAACACTGAAGCTTTCTTT
TRBD2	TRBV11-2	NA	TRBJ2-1	CASSFSSGRADGQFF	TGTGCCAGCAGCTTCTCTAGCGGGAGGGCCGATGGGCAGTTCTTC
NA	TRBV6-6	NA	TRBJ2-2	CASRTGDLTGELFF	TGTGCCAGCAGAACAGGTGACCTCACCGGGGAGCTGTTTTTT
TRBD1	TRBV2	once	TRBJ1-5	CASSEGQGNQPQHF	TGTGCCAGCAGTGAAGGACAGGGGAATCAGCCCCAGCATTTT
TRBD1	TRBV10-3	NA	TRBJ1-5	CAINRDRSFQPQHF	TGTGCCATCAACCGGGACAGGTCTTTCCAGCCCCAGCATTTT
NA	TRBV3-1/TRBV3-2	once	TRBJ1-5	CASSHHQGGNQPQHF	TGTGCCAGCAGCCACCATCAGGGTGGCAATCAGCCCCAGCATTTT